Below, one T cell receptor beta chain is given with its context. This specimen belongs to a study of cytomegalovirus exposure and HLA in healthy donors. This CDR3 contains 16 residues. Germline lookup yields CDR1 LGHNA and CDR2 YSLEER. With 0 bases clipped from V and 0 bases from J, the junction kept 3 bases outside the gene matches. Vbeta (60) and Jbeta (13) primers were used in the PCR. TCRdb's copy holds only in-frame clones and misses some; the assay was immunoSEQ multiplex PCR. The table records 150,000 to 200,000 clones, around 68% of them present only once. The clonotype originates from a man in his forties or fifties in good health and CMV-seronegative. The chain employs TRBV4-3 and TRBJ2-7; 9 bases align to TRBD2. The specimen sequenced was PBMCs. The CDR3 here is CASSQDSGGPSYEQYF. CDR3 bases: TGCGCCAGCAGCCAAGATAGCGGGGGTCCCTCCTACGAGCAGTACTTC.